This TCR beta chain was found in a study of human T cells and chemical hapten exposure (dated by TCRdb to 2020 to 2022). Turning to the overall study: For sensitization, 2% DPC in acetone was applied to a 2 cm by 2 cm area of upper inner arm skin. Weekly therapeutic DPC doses were additionally applied to the scalp of patients throughout the roughly 23-week study period. Most of the patients in the cohort were female, and the cohort covered alopecia areata with under or over 50% scalp involvement, alopecia totalis and alopecia universalis. Blood samples were taken from patients before sensitization (week 0) and at 2, 6 and about 24 weeks after DPC sensitization. Twenty-nine alopecia patients gave blood for TCR sequencing at one to four time points (pre-sensitization, 2, 6 and 24 weeks). Patch testing was done on the upper back using Finn chambers containing 0.01% DPC, and results were scored after 6 days according to International Contact Dermatitis Research Group standards. The libraries were sequenced as a pool, and the TCR yield per sample differed mostly because of small variations in library volumes within the pool. Peripheral blood TCR repertoire changes were tracked in vivo in alopecia patients during primary and secondary sensitization to the hapten diphenylcyclopropenone (DPC).

The sample's time point label, in plain terms: pre-sensitization, week 0. The treatment or condition label for this specimen denotes: therapeutic diphenylcyclopropenone sensitization with weekly scalp DPC. Blood at each patch-test visit was drawn before the patch test was applied. Patients were eligible if aged 18 to 70, diagnosed with alopecia and judged suitable for DPC therapy, and pregnant patients were excluded. Total RNA was extracted from unfractionated whole blood collected in Tempus Blood RNA tubes. Trimming at the junction amounts to 3 bases on V and 4 bases on J, and the germline ends lie 8 bases apart. Spanning cysteine to phenylalanine, the CDR3 consists of 13 amino acids. Just CDR3 DNA is preserved here, 39 bases in frame from base 1. From the germline V gene, CDR1 is KGHDR and CDR2 is SFDVKD. The full study reports these points: All patients had alopecia, a presumed autoimmune disease, so their immune response might differ from that of healthy individuals. Compared with pre-sensitization or healthy control sets, expanded TCRs formed significantly more large CDR3 similarity clusters, which is consistent with antigen-driven responses. The number of TCRs above 1 in 1000 frequency did not change with DPC sensitization; there was no evidence of global repertoire structure alterations. Patch test score correlated positively with the number of PT1 expanded TCRs, reaching significance at thresholds 8, 16 and 32 but not at 4. After repeated subsampling, changes were observed in the strength of the expansion versus patch-test correlation and in the threshold at which the correlation became significant.

Comments on this clonotype: Its antigen remains undetermined. It has no much larger one-base neighbor in the sample; base qualities were not kept.

Libraries were made using RACE. Reads for this sample came from a NextSeq 500. During library preparation, unique molecular identifiers were attached to individual cDNA molecules so that TCRs could be counted quantitatively and reproducibly. For every blood RNA sample, sequencing covered both the TCR alpha and TCR beta chains. Concerning the study's data processing: The median number of TCRs per sample was roughly 94,000, ranging from roughly 20,000 to 690,600. The Decombinator software suite was used to annotate V, J and CDR3 in the TCR reads. For the PS versus PT1 abundance plots, all samples were subsampled to the same number of TCRs (28,000). Expanded TCRs were defined as absent before sensitization and observed at least eight times at the 2-week time point. TCRdb's own reprocessing of the public reads used fastp at Q25 and MiXCR and kept productive beta chains. Identical CDR3 protein sequences are pooled into one entry, listed with their most common genes and DNA. The V and J calls and clone size are TCRdb's, not the authors'. The sample table lists about 260,000 distinct CDR3 sequences, about 8.6% of them with a count of one. Approximately 2.3% of the sample lies in the top ten.

The clonotype comes from a woman aged 40 to 50 with alopecia areata. Some clones in this sample may be carry-over from other donors' samples. Sequenced here: whole blood, sampled in connection with sensitization to the hapten diphenylcyclopropenone (DPC). The chain links TRBV24-1 with TRBJ2-5; no D gene is confidently identified. The encoded CDR3 is CATSDRVGETQYF. DNA sequence: TGTGCCACCAGTGATCGGGTAGGAGAGACCCAGTACTTC.